This T cell receptor beta chain stems from a study of CXCR3-negative and CXCR3-positive naive CD8 T cells. Whole-study findings and limits: The study found CXCR3 expression partially decreased after cryopreservation and ran most assays on fresh PBMCs.

TRB cDNA was prepared as libraries by UMI-labeled 5' RACE. TCRdb re-called the 5' RACE reads; every CDR3 protein appears as one record, without DNA. The sample table includes under 9,500 distinct CDR3 sequences. By frequency, this clonotype is medium-sized. As yet, its antigen is unknown. What was sequenced was naive CXCR3- CD8+ T cells from blood. Specified subset: CD45RO-CCR7+CD27+CD95- naive CD8+ T cells lacking CXCR3 (TNR3-). The source is a human donor in good health. Some clones in this sample may be carry-over from other donors' samples.

CDR3 residues: CAIRYDTGELFF. This sequence joins TRBV10-3 and TRBJ2-2. The CDR3 covers 12 residues. Germline loops: CDR1 ENHRY, CDR2 SYGVKD.